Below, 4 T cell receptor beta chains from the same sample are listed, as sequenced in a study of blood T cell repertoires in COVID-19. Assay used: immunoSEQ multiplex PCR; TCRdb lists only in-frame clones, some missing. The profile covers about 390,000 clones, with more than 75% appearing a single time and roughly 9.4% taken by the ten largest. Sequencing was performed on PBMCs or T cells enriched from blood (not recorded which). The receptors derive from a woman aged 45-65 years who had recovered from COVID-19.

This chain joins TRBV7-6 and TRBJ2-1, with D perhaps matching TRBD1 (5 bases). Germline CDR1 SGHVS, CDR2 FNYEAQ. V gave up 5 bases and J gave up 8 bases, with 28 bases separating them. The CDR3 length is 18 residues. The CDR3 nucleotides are TGTGCCAGCAGCCCGAATTTGTTGGGGCGAAAGTCCGTCGATGAGCAGTTCTTC. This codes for CASSPNLLGRKSVDEQFF. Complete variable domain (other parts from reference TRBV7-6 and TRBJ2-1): GAGVSQSPRYKVTKRGQDVALRCDPISGHVSLYWYRQALGQGPEFLTYFNYEAQQDKSGLPNDRFSAERPEGSISTLTIQRTEQRDSAMYRCASSPNLLGRKSVDEQFFGPGTRLTVL.

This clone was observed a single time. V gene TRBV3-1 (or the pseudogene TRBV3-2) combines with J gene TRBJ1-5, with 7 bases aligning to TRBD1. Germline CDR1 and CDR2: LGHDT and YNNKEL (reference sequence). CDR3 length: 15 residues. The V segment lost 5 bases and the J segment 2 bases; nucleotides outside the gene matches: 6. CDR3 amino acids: CASSATGARNQPQHF. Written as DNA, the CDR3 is TGTGCCAGCAGCGCAACAGGGGCGCGCAATCAGCCCCAGCATTTT.

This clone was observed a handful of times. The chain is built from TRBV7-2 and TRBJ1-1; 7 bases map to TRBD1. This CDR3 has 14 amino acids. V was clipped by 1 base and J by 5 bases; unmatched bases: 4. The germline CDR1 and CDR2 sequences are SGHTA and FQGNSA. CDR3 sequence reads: CASSLEGRGTEAFF. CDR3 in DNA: TGTGCCAGCAGCTTAGAGGGCAGGGGGACTGAAGCTTTCTTT.

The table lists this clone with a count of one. The CDR3 bases are TGTGCCAGCAGCTGGGGACAGGGCGGCACTGAAGCTTTCTTT. Its translation is CASSWGQGGTEAFF. V and J are TRBV7-2 and TRBJ1-1, with 9 bases aligning to TRBD1. The CDR3 is made up of 14 amino acids. J lost 4 bases, V lost 4 bases, and 4 bases had no gene match. The V gene's germline CDR1 is SGHTA and CDR2 FQGNSA. The full variable domain, its missing parts supplied by reference TRBV7-2 and TRBJ1-1, is GAGVSQSPSNKVTEKGKDVELRCDPISGHTALYWYRQSLGQGLEFLIYFQGNSAPDKSGLPSDRFSAERTGGSVSTLTIQRTQQEDSAVYLCASSWGQGGTEAFFGQGTRLTVV.